The next 27 T cell receptor beta chains were all read from a single sample in a study of T cell repertoires in cytomegalovirus infection. TCRdb recomputed calls from the reads with MiXCR, one row per CDR3 protein. The sample holds approximately 340,000 distinct CDR3 sequences, roughly 29% seen once. These receptors' targets are unknown. Material: cultured PBMCs, obtained from culture after CMV antigen stimulation. The receptors were sampled from a human donor in good health (CMV status not recorded). Some clones in this sample may be carry-over from other donors' samples.

The chain recombines TRBV28 with TRBJ2-5; D is possibly TRBD1 or TRBD2 (6 bases each). V gave up 7 bases and J gave up 1 base, with 19 bases separating them. This CDR3 has 16 amino acids. Germline V gene data show CDR1 as MDHEN and CDR2 as SYDVKM. CDR3 in DNA: TGTGCCAGCATCCCCCGGGGGCGGCCATTCCAAGAGACCCAGTACTTC. Translated: CASIPRGRPFQETQYF.

This clonotype turned up a few times. The CDR3: CASSQGYGYTF. CDR3 nucleotides: TGTGCCAGCAGCCAGGGCTATGGCTACACCTTC. J is TRBJ1-2 and V is TRBV3-1; no definite D call. The CDR3 runs 11 residues. V lost 3 bases and J 4 bases, leaving 3 bases between the germline ends. Germline V gives CDR1 LGHDT, CDR2 YNNKEL (reference sequence).

This clonotype showed up just a few times. This sequence joins TRBV10-3 and TRBJ2-1; TRBD2 is a possible D gene (7 bases). The germline gives CDR1 ENHRY, CDR2 SYGVKD. The CDR3 contains 14 residues. V lost 6 bases, J lost 7 bases, and 16 bases lay in between. DNA of the CDR3: TGTGCCATCAGCGAAGGGGGGGGGTTAAATGAGCAGTTCTTC. Translated, it gives CAISEGGGLNEQFF.

This clonotype has at least ten counts. J is TRBJ2-1 and V is TRBV7-6, with 9 bases matching TRBD1. The CDR3 has 17 amino acids. Germline-derived CDR1 and CDR2 are SGHVS and FNYEAQ. With V trimmed by 0 bases and J by 4 bases, 7 bases remained unmatched. In DNA, the CDR3 is TGTGCCAGCAGCTTAGCGCCTAGGGGACAGGGTTACAATGAGCAGTTCTTC. Protein product: CASSLAPRGQGYNEQFF.

V usage is TRBV10-3 and J usage is TRBJ1-2; D gene uncertain. The V and J ends lost 2 bases and 4 bases respectively, with 8 bases between them. Germline V gene lookup returns CDR1 ENHRY and CDR2 SYGVKD. The CDR3 is 13 amino acids. The CDR3 nucleotides read TGTGCCATCAGTGAGCACAGCGCCTATGGCTACACCTTC. Amino acids: CAISEHSAYGYTF.

The rearrangement links TRBV7-9 to TRBJ2-2, with a tentative D call TRBD1 (6 bases). Trimming cost V 7 bases and J 3 bases, with 15 bases left between them. This CDR3 region has 15 residues. The germline CDR1 and CDR2 sequences are SEHNR and FQNEAQ (reference sequence). This chain's CDR3 is CASTSRTDYTGELFF. The CDR3 nucleotides read TGTGCCAGCACCTCCCGGACAGACTACACCGGGGAGCTGTTTTTT.

This clonotype was recorded a few times. The rearrangement uses TRBV5-1 and TRBJ2-7; D possibly corresponds to TRBD1 (5 bases). CDR3 length: 15 amino acids. V lost 3 bases, J lost 0 bases, and 13 bases lay in between. CDR1 is SGHRS and CDR2 is YFSETQ in the germline V gene. The chain's CDR3 is CASSSGHSSSYEQYF. CDR3 in DNA: TGCGCCAGCAGCTCAGGACACTCTTCCTCCTACGAGCAGTACTTC.

This clonotype was recorded many times. V usage is TRBV4-2 and J usage is TRBJ2-1; 7 bases are shared with TRBD2. The junction had 2 bases not matched to a gene; V was cut back by 4 bases and J by 5 bases. Germline assignment: CDR1 LGHNA and CDR2 YNFKEQ. The CDR3 covers 13 residues. CDR3 sequence: CASSRGTNNEQFF. The CDR3 coding sequence is TGTGCCAGCAGCCGAGGGACTAACAATGAGCAGTTCTTC.

This clonotype was counted once. The chain links TRBV5-1 to TRBJ2-1; a weak D match, TRBD2 (5 bases). This CDR3 is built from 16 residues. The ends were cut back, 6 bases at V and 0 bases at J, with 16 bases in the middle. CDR1 is SGHRS, CDR2 YFSETQ, per germline. The CDR3 loop is CASTKDGGSSYNEQFF. The CDR3 DNA follows: TGCGCCAGCACCAAGGATGGAGGTAGCTCCTACAATGAGCAGTTCTTC. Supplemented by reference TRBV5-1 and TRBJ2-1, the full variable domain reads KAGVTQTPRYLIKTRGQQVTLSCSPISGHRSVSWYQQTPGQGLQFLFEYFSETQRNKGNFPGRFSGRQFSNSRSEMNVSTLELGDSALYLCASTKDGGSSYNEQFFGPGTRLTVL.

This chain joins TRBV7-4 and TRBJ1-3; TRBD1 is a possible D gene (6 bases). The germline V and J ends were trimmed by 5 bases and 5 bases, with 10 bases remaining between them. Germline CDR1 is SGHVT and CDR2 is SQSDAQ. The CDR3 sequence is 13 residues long. The CDR3 nucleotides are TGTGCCAGCAGCCCGGGGGCTAGAAACACCATATATTTT. Its protein is CASSPGARNTIYF.

The genes are TRBV30 and TRBJ2-3, with D tentatively TRBD2 (5 bases). Trimming took off 3 bases at V and 3 bases at J, with 13 bases between the two ends. This CDR3 is built from 14 residues. Per germline, CDR1 GTSNPN and CDR2 SVGIG (reference sequence). Here the CDR3 reads CAWSKRPGTDTQYF. The CDR3 region has the DNA TGTGCCTGGAGCAAGCGCCCGGGGACAGATACGCAGTATTTT.

This clonotype showed up many times. This chain uses TRBV11-2 with TRBJ1-1; D call uncertain. Germline V gene lookup returns CDR1 SGHAT and CDR2 FQNNGV. The CDR3 length is 14 residues. Trimming stripped 1 base from V and 1 base from J, with 7 bases between. The CDR3 region has the DNA TGTGCCAGCAGCTTAGGGGCGGCGAACACTGAAGCTTTCTTT. Amino acids: CASSLGAANTEAFF.

A few counts support this clonotype. The chain uses TRBV7-9 and TRBJ2-3, with D unclear. The CDR3 contains 12 residues. Germline V gene data show CDR1 as SEHNR and CDR2 as FQNEAQ (reference sequence). Trimming removed 7 bases from V and 4 bases from J, with 9 bases in between. The CDR3 region is CASTTTADTQYF. CDR3 nucleotides: TGTGCCAGCACAACAACTGCAGATACGCAGTATTTT.

In its sample, this clonotype was seen a few times. This chain connects TRBV10-3 to TRBJ2-6; D gene unclear. The germline V gene encodes CDR1 ENHRY and CDR2 SYGVKD. The CDR3 runs 17 residues. The V end was cut by 2 bases, the J end by 0 bases, with 11 bases between. The CDR3 reads CAISEALASSGANVLTF. The DNA of the CDR3 is TGTGCCATCAGTGAGGCCCTTGCCTCCTCTGGGGCCAACGTCCTGACTTTC.

This clonotype was recorded a few times. The CDR3 loop is CASSSGLLNTGELFF. The CDR3, as DNA: TGTGCCAGCAGTTCGGGGCTGCTGAACACCGGGGAGCTGTTTTTT. This chain links TRBV12-3 or TRBV12-4 with TRBJ2-2, with D possibly being TRBD1 or TRBD2 (5 bases each). The V gene lost 4 bases and the J gene lost 1 base, with 10 bases spanning the gap. The CDR3 length is 15 residues.

This clonotype has a single count. The J gene is TRBJ1-1, the V gene TRBV11-2; 7 bases match TRBD1. V gave up 0 bases and J gave up 8 bases; unmatched junction bases: 9. The CDR3 length is 15 residues. Germline V lookup: CDR1 SGHAT, CDR2 FQNNGV. This chain's CDR3 is CASSLDLGRGVEAFF. DNA for the CDR3: TGTGCCAGCAGCTTAGATCTTGGCAGGGGGGTAGAAGCTTTCTTT.

This clonotype was seen many times. V usage is TRBV6-1 and J usage is TRBJ1-1; possibly TRBD1 for D (6 bases). This CDR3 has 15 amino acids. Looked up from germline, CDR1 is MNHNS and CDR2 is SASEGT. Trimming removed 6 bases from V and 3 bases from J, with 17 bases in between. The CDR3 coding sequence is TGTGCCAGCAGCCCCCGGCTGGGGGCATACACTGAAGCTTTCTTT. Translating it yields CASSPRLGAYTEAFF.

This clonotype was counted between two and nine times. The chain has TRBV5-4 and TRBJ2-3; 7 bases line up with TRBD1. Germline loops: CDR1 SGHNT, CDR2 YYREEE (reference sequence). There are 14 residues in the CDR3. V lost 5 bases, J lost 4 bases, and 7 bases stayed unmatched. CDR3 protein: CASSSTGVSDTQYF. The CDR3 nucleotides read TGTGCCAGCAGTAGCACAGGGGTATCAGATACGCAGTATTTT.

The J gene is TRBJ1-5, the V gene TRBV19; D call uncertain. Trimming shortened V by 4 bases and J by 9 bases, and 7 bases separated the two germline ends. The CDR3 extends over 11 amino acids. Germline CDR1 reads LNHDA; CDR2 reads SQIVND (reference sequence). The CDR3 nucleotides are TGTGCCAGTAGTACCGAAGGGCCCCAGCATTTT. This translates into CASSTEGPQHF.

This clonotype has more than one count but fewer than ten. This sequence joins TRBV11-3 and TRBJ2-2; no reliable D call. The ends were cut back, 4 bases at V and 4 bases at J, with 13 bases in the middle. The length of the CDR3 is 15 residues. CDR1 is SGHNT, CDR2 YENEEA, per germline. The CDR3 is CASSSVWPTTGELFF. The CDR3 coding sequence is TGTGCCAGCAGCTCTGTATGGCCGACCACCGGGGAGCTGTTTTTT.

This clonotype was recorded a few times. The chain combines TRBV18 with TRBJ2-4; 7 positions agree with TRBD2. Germline V gene lookup returns CDR1 KGHSH and CDR2 LQKENI. V gave up 0 bases and J gave up 0 bases; unmatched junction bases: 5. This CDR3 is 17 amino acids long. The CDR3 sequence: CASSPPGGRIAKNIQYF. CDR3 in DNA: TGTGCCAGCTCACCACCGGGAGGGCGGATAGCCAAAAACATTCAGTACTTC.

In its sample, this clonotype was seen a few times. V usage is TRBV7-3 and J usage is TRBJ2-1, with D possibly being TRBD1 or TRBD2 (6 bases each). In germline, CDR1 is SGHTA, CDR2 FQGTGA. The V end was cut by 5 bases, the J end by 10 bases, with 21 bases between. The CDR3 has 15 residues. The CDR3 coding sequence is TGTGCCAGCAGCCCGAGGGGGAGTAGCGGTAGCGAGCAGTTCTTC. Its protein is CASSPRGSSGSEQFF.

V gene TRBV19 combines with J gene TRBJ1-2; TRBD1 matches at 7 bases. The length of the CDR3 is 15 residues. J gave up 4 bases and V 3 bases, and 8 bases lay outside the gene matches. The germline V gene encodes CDR1 LNHDA and CDR2 SQIVND (reference sequence). This CDR3 is CASSMGPTGTYGYTF. DNA of the CDR3: TGTGCCAGTAGTATGGGGCCGACAGGGACCTATGGCTACACCTTC.

The chain carries TRBV9 and TRBJ1-1; D unclear. Germline CDR1 SGDLS, CDR2 YYNGEE. Trimming took 0 bases from V and 1 from J, leaving 7 bases between them. The CDR3 consists of 14 residues. DNA of the CDR3: TGTGCCAGCAGCGTAGAAGGGCCGAACACTGAAGCTTTCTTT. It specifies CASSVEGPNTEAFF.

This clonotype showed up many times. This chain uses TRBV7-8 with TRBJ1-2, with D tentatively TRBD1 (5 bases). Trimming took off 0 bases at V and 4 bases at J, with 9 bases between the two ends. The CDR3 spans 14 residues. Germline CDR1 is SGHVS and CDR2 is FQNEAQ. The CDR3 spells CASSLALQGYGYTF. As DNA, the CDR3 is TGTGCCAGCAGCTTAGCGCTCCAGGGCTATGGCTACACCTTC.

This clonotype was seen a few times. CDR3 amino acids: CASTRDRGFGSTDTQYF. The DNA for the CDR3 is TGCGCCAGCACCCGGGACAGGGGATTCGGAAGCACAGATACGCAGTATTTT. This chain connects TRBV10-2 to TRBJ2-3, with 10 bases fitting TRBD1. Germline assignment: CDR1 WSHSY and CDR2 SAAADI. This CDR3 spans 17 amino acids. V was pared by 7 bases and J by 0 bases, with 10 bases of the junction left unmatched.

The chain employs TRBV5-1 and TRBJ2-1; perhaps TRBD2 as D (6 bases). From germline, CDR1 is SGHRS and CDR2 YFSETQ. V was trimmed by 0 bases and J by 4 bases, leaving 14 bases between them. The CDR3 consists of 16 residues. CDR3 amino acids: CASSLVPLAEYNEQFF. In DNA, the CDR3 is TGCGCCAGCAGCTTGGTCCCCTTAGCGGAATACAATGAGCAGTTCTTC.